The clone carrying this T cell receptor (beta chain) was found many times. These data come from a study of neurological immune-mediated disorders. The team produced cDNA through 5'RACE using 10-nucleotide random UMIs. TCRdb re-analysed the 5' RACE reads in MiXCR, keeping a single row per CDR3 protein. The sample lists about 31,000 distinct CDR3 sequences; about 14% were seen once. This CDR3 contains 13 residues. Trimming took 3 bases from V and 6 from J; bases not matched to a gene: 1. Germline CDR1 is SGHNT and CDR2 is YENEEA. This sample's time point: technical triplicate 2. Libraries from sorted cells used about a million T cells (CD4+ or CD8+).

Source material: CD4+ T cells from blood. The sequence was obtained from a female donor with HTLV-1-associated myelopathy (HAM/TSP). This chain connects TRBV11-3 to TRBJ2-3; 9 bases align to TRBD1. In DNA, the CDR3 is TGTGCCAGCAGCTTTACAGGGGGCGATACGCAGTATTTT. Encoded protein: CASSFTGGDTQYF. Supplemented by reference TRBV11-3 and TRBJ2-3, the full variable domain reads EAGVVQSPRYKIIEKKQPVAFWCNPISGHNTLYWYLQNLGQGPELLIRYENEEAVDDSQLPKDRFSAERLKGVDSTLKIQPAELGDSAVYLCASSFTGGDTQYFGPGTRLTVL.